This T cell receptor beta chain was identified during a study of naive and memory T cell subsets. Study-wide points: In naive cells, over 85% of TCR sequences were seen only once.

This CDR3 contains 14 residues. V gave up 2 bases and J gave up 2 bases, with 9 bases separating them. On this clonotype itself: Its target is not known.

Cells stained for CD3, CD4, CD8, CD45RA, CD27 and viability were sorted into four CD45RA/CD27 subsets. The beta constant-region primer was an equimolar mix of two oligonucleotides covering TRBC1 and TRBC2. TCRdb analysed the UMI-ligation and nested PCR reads with MiXCR anew, one entry per CDR3 protein. This sample carries some 87,000 distinct CDR3 sequences, about 6.5% of them seen once, and the ten largest clones take 1.6%. The sample was central memory CD4+ T cells from blood. V usage is TRBV12-3 or TRBV12-4 and J usage is TRBJ1-2; weak D call: TRBD1 (6 bases). This receptor was obtained from a human donor in good health. The DNA for the CDR3 is TGTGCCAGCAGTTTACTACAGGGAAACTATGGCTACACCTTC. Its protein product is CASSLLQGNYGYTF.